This T cell receptor (beta chain) comes out of a study of cytomegalovirus exposure and HLA in healthy donors (dated 2017 in TCRdb). Regarding the study in general: In an earlier analysis of around 540 of the donors, 276 Gb of sequence data and about 110 million unique TCR beta sequences from about 179 million T cells were reported. An early release covering 550 to 700 HLA-typed donors comprised 250 to 350 gigabases of sequencing data and around 80 million unique TCR sequences. Of the roughly 400 genotyped donors, approximately 80% fell in the genetic ancestry cluster associated with self-reported Caucasian donors. The study was designed to test whether signatures of past pathogen exposure could be identified by cataloging public T cell receptors. The T cell repertoires of about 700 subjects were profiled by immunosequencing and related to cytomegalovirus serostatus. Besides the first cohort of approximately 710 subjects, a separate validation cohort made up of 120 or so different subjects was used. High-throughput TCR immunosequencing, statistical association of individual TCRs with disease status, and machine learning were combined to predict cytomegalovirus infection status. A later analysis re-examined previously published TCR beta repertoires from around 670 donors and added high-resolution HLA genotyping to investigate patterns of TCR occurrence. Rather than drawing on any new phenotypic data, the later analysis identified candidate immune exposures from TCR beta sequences and the way those sequences occurred across donors. An earlier analysis of some 600 of the donors applied high-throughput TCR beta sequencing to assess whether each TCR beta V gene segment acted as functional or pseudogenic. Donor age, sex, ethnicity and CMV serostatus were compiled alongside the repertoire data. A later genetic analysis used genome-wide SNP genotypes for about 60% of the roughly 700 donors, treating that subset as a discovery cohort. Every repertoire in the discovery cohort had been generated on one and the same sequencing platform. Class I and class II HLA loci were covered by the typing at four-digit resolution. Typing coverage differed by locus: A, B, C, DRB1 and DQB1 were typed in about 629-640 donors, DQA1 in about 560, DPA1 in 606, and DPB1 in around 490. Roughly 5 DR-DQ haplotypes were handled as single units for association and clustering, since linkage in the cohort was strong. On average, 235,054 unique TCR beta nucleotide sequences were sequenced per donor among about 400 genotyped donors of the cohort, with roughly a sixth of those sequences being non-productive.

From the cysteine through the phenylalanine, the CDR3 covers 14 amino acids. Left in the record is the CDR3 DNA by itself, 42 bases read in frame from the first base. V was cut back by 6 bases and J by 6 bases, leaving a gap of 15 bases between them. Looking up the germline V gene yields CDR1 MNHNS and CDR2 SASEGT. The cohort comprised hundreds of healthy bone marrow donors. At the time of sampling, every cohort member was nominally healthy, though immune exposures that went unrecorded were likely present. The donor tested CMV seropositive, placing the donor among the 310 or so seropositive members of the cohort. A peripheral blood sample was collected from each donor, and TCR beta sequencing was performed on peripheral blood mononuclear cells. The Qiagen DNeasy Blood Extraction Kit was used to extract genomic DNA from the blood cell samples. Results and caveats for the whole study, not just this receptor: In a later analysis, most CMV-associated TCR beta chains were found to appear HLA-restricted, with HLA associations seemingly driven largely by CMV exposure. In a later analysis, several top co-occurrence clusters were reported to appear linked to parvovirus B19, influenza, CMV and Epstein-Barr virus. A cluster of highly shared sequence variants was judged likely to represent a technical artifact of the sequencing pipeline. It was suggested by the authors that the approach could potentially be generalized to other disease states and immunological phenotypes. Only TCR beta chains were sequenced in this cohort, and the absence of alpha or paired-chain data limited detectable features. When HLA alleles, especially DR and DQ, strongly co-occurred, TCR associations were difficult to assign to individual alleles. Sequencing depth was assumed to be roughly uniform across donors in the presence/absence analyses, though that assumption may not hold. The study listed around 160 TCR beta chains as associated with cytomegalovirus. Some IMGT-functional V segments, including TRBV6-2 and TRBV6-3, could not be told apart with the 87-base-pair reads, so those segments were excluded. Three of the identified cytomegalovirus-associated TCR beta chains were confirmed in vitro to be specific for cytomegalovirus antigens. Because counts were too low, roughly 17 rarely observed V segments, including chromosome 9 orphons, were left out of the earlier analysis of approximately 500 of the donors. In both the original and validation cohorts, the classifier was reported to diagnose cytomegalovirus status with high specificity and sensitivity. A later genetic analysis associated a missense DCLRE1C variant with V-gene and J-gene trimming of TCR beta chains, and an independent cohort replicated the association. In a later analysis, TCR association rates were found to vary across HLA loci, with the most associated TCRs seen for DRB1 alleles and the fewest for HLA-C alleles. Correlated functional status among segregating V segments might be attributable to linkage disequilibrium, but an unknown experimental factor could not be ruled out. A further reported finding was that TCR beta sequences accurately predicted the HLA-A and HLA-B alleles for most subjects in the first cohort. While some public TCRs were present in many individuals, most TCR sequences turned up only very rarely across donors. In an earlier analysis of some 500 of the donors, most TCR beta V segments appeared in productive rearrangements about 87% or about 30% of the time, broadly matching IMGT annotations. In a later analysis, HLA-associated TCR beta chains showed more clonal expansion and lower generation probabilities than non-associated chains that were equally common. Because HLA typing was missing for some donors at each locus, association tests included only the typed subset. The only immune exposure information available for the cohort was CMV serostatus. In a later analysis, 16,951 TCR beta sequences were associated with specific HLA alleles at a false discovery rate of 0.05. In a later genetic analysis, fewer N-insertions in productive TCRs were reported among donors in an Asian-associated ancestry cluster than the approximately 710-donor mean.

Libraries were prepared through the immunoSEQ multiplex PCR assay. The multiplex PCR relied on a mix of 60 forward primers for TCR Vbeta segments and 13 reverse primers for TCR Jbeta segments. The CDR3 region of rearranged TCR beta genes was amplified from genomic DNA by a multiplex PCR assay. The Illumina HiSeq System was used to sequence the amplified TCR beta libraries as 87-base-pair reads. On the authors' methods: Across the 600 to 700 repertoires, a later analysis counted 60 million to 90 million unique TCR beta chains, approximately 10 million of which were shared by at least two donors. Raw reads were error-corrected and collapsed into unique sequences with a nearest-neighbor algorithm that merged closely related sequences to remove PCR and sequencing errors. V, D and J gene segments were assigned by aligning CDR3 sequences to IMGT reference sequences. For a sequence to be retained, at least a six-nucleotide match to both a V gene segment and a J gene segment was required. A rearrangement counted as productive if the CDR3 had no stop codons and remained in frame with V and J, and every other rearrangement counted as non-productive. CDR3 was defined according to IMGT convention as the region running from the second conserved V-encoded cysteine to the conserved J-encoded phenylalanine. Sequences without an unambiguous match to a single V gene segment were excluded from the earlier analysis of over 500 of the donors. In an earlier analysis of several hundred of the donors, a V segment was called functional when productive rearrangements were above 56.7%, and segregating when the standard deviation between donors exceeded 5%. A statistical classification framework was built for diagnosing cytomegalovirus status from the catalog of TCR beta chain sequences. A later analysis assigned V and J genes by comparing TCR nucleotide sequences with IMGT/GENE-DB human TR gene sequences. In a later analysis, CDR3 sequences and most-parsimonious VDJ recombination scenarios were assigned using the TCRdist pipeline. In a later analysis, every TCR beta chain was defined by the combination of its CDR3 amino acid sequence and its V-gene family, and reads without a unique V-gene family were dropped. A later analysis removed 500 to 600 highly shared, low-generation-probability nucleotide sequences to deal with suspected cross-contamination and a sequencing artifact. In a later analysis, a clonal expansion index for each public chain was calculated from normalized within-repertoire ranks of inferred template counts. In a later analysis, generation probabilities were computed using a VDJ recombination model fitted to out-of-frame rearrangements, and the results were checked against IGoR. Hypergeometric tests were used in a later analysis to score TCR-TCR, TCR-HLA and TCR-CMV co-occurrence, with a repertoire-size bias correction applied to the TCR pairs. False discovery rates were estimated in a later analysis by permuting HLA or CMV assignments 20 times. In a later analysis, co-occurring TCRs were grouped with DBSCAN, and TCRdist sequence similarity was added when clustering was performed within HLA-allele-positive subsets. Co-occurrence clustering excluded repertoires with fewer than 30,000 or more than 120,000 public chains, plus five with anomalous nucleotide sharing. In TCRdb, the immuneACCESS table is reduced to in-frame sequences with V and J assigned. These tables do not hold every clone; where another copy was compared, an unresolved V gene accounts for under half, and the others remain unexplained. D and trimming come from the DNA, and the V and J calls and clone size come from that table. The sample contains around 100,000 clones, around 70% of them found a single time. Jointly, the top ten make up around 4.8% of the sample.

In the case of this clone: The antigen it binds to is not known. The sample holds no much larger clone one base away, and base qualities are not on file.

Recombination linked TRBV6-1 to TRBJ1-3; the D gene is not confidently resolved. The source material was PBMCs. The clonotype originates from a man aged 25 to 40 in good health and CMV-seropositive. CDR3 loop: CASSRPRRKNTIYF. The DNA sequence follows: TGTGCCAGCAGCCGACCGCGGCGCAAAAACACCATATATTTT.